The T cell receptor beta chain under discussion was sequenced for a study of a mutant IDH1 vaccine in newly diagnosed glioma. Notes on the study in general: Pseudoprogression appears to have had no connection to changes in top peripheral T cell clonotypes.

Time point here: baseline, week 1 (first vaccination visit). The treatment was: pre-vaccination baseline after standard-of-care therapy. The donors' diagnosis was new WHO grade 3 or 4 astrocytoma that was IDH1-mutant and ATRX-lost. Worth noting for this clone: Its antigen is not identified.

The table came from immunoSEQ multiplex PCR; TCRdb's copy has only in-frame clones and leaves some out. The sample has around 59,000 clones, about nine tenths seen once. There are 15 residues in the CDR3. V was trimmed by 8 bases and J by 2 bases, leaving 17 bases between them. CDR1 is MNHNY, CDR2 SVGAGI, per germline (reference sequence). The chain uses TRBV6-6 and TRBJ2-3; the D call may be TRBD1 or TRBD2 (5 bases each). The clonotype comes from a man aged 50-60 years with glioma. The sample consisted of PBMCs, taken from a glioma patient treated with radiotherapy, temozolomide or both. The CDR3, as DNA: TGTGCCAGCTCAGGCGCACGGGACCTCACAGATACGCAGTATTTT. This gives the protein CASSGARDLTDTQYF.